The 27 T cell receptor beta chains below were found in one sample sequenced in a study of CD8 T cells in Susac syndrome. Random hexamers were used to reverse transcribe an amount of roughly 0.5 to 1 ug RNA. A single record per CDR3 protein comes from TCRdb applying MiXCR to the immunoSEQ multiplex PCR reads. The repertoire consists of around 130,000 distinct CDR3 sequences, with about 94% occurring once and the leading ten covering about 0.3%. Sequenced sample: CD8+ T cells from PBMCs. Source of these receptors: a human donor with Susac syndrome.

The genes are TRBV2 and TRBJ2-3; 10 nucleotides line up with TRBD2. The CDR3 has 16 residues. In germline, CDR1 is SNHLY, CDR2 FYNNEI. V was clipped by 0 bases and J by 3 bases; unmatched bases: 3. CDR3 amino acids: CASSEALAGDTDTQYF. The CDR3 DNA reads TGTGCCAGCAGTGAAGCCCTAGCGGGGGATACAGATACGCAGTATTTT. The full variable domain, completed using reference TRBV2 and TRBJ2-3, is EPEVTQTPSHQVTQMGQEVILRCVPISNHLYFYWYRQILGQKVEFLVSFYNNEISEKSEIFDDQFSVERPDGSNFTLKIRSTKLEDSAMYFCASSEALAGDTDTQYFGPGTRLTVL.

This clonotype has a single count. V and J are TRBV29-1 and TRBJ2-5; no clear D gene. V dropped 7 bases and J dropped 3 bases, with 9 bases sitting between them. Germline CDR1 is SQVTM and CDR2 is ANQGSEA. This CDR3 spans 11 amino acids. The CDR3 DNA is TGCAGCGGTGGTCGAGAAGAGACCCAGTACTTC. Its translation: CSGGREETQYF.

The V gene is TRBV7-9, the J gene TRBJ2-1; TRBD1 might be the D (6 bases). Trimming took off 4 bases at V and 7 bases at J, with 14 bases between the two ends. The CDR3 spans 14 residues. Germline loops: CDR1 SEHNR, CDR2 FQNEAQ (reference sequence). The CDR3 DNA follows: TGTGCCAGCAGCTACCGTGATCAGGGGAATGAGCAGTTCTTC. Translation: CASSYRDQGNEQFF.

The chain links TRBV6-5 to TRBJ1-1; 7 bases agree with TRBD1. The CDR3 extends over 14 amino acids. Trimming took 8 bases from V and 0 from J; bases not matched to a gene: 6. Germline-derived CDR1 and CDR2 are MNHEY and SVGAGI. CDR3 sequence (DNA): TGTGCCAGCGGACGACAGGGAATGAACACTGAAGCTTTCTTT. This sequence encodes CASGRQGMNTEAFF.

The genes are TRBV7-9 and TRBJ2-5; maybe TRBD1 (5 bases). The CDR3 extends over 12 amino acids. Per germline, CDR1 SEHNR and CDR2 FQNEAQ (reference sequence). V lost 8 bases to trimming and J lost 3 bases, with 10 bases between them. Here the CDR3 reads CASDGREETQYF. The CDR3 DNA reads as TGTGCCAGCGACGGCAGGGAAGAGACCCAGTACTTC.

The chain uses TRBV5-5 and TRBJ1-5; D is undetermined. The germline gives CDR1 SGHKS, CDR2 YYEKEE (reference sequence). V lost 2 bases and J lost 6, with 15 bases in between. This CDR3 contains 15 residues. The CDR3, as DNA: TGTGCCAGCAGCTTATTCGTAAGCATCGGTCAGCCCCAGCATTTT. Residues: CASSLFVSIGQPQHF.

The genes are TRBV6-2 or TRBV6-3 and TRBJ2-7; 12 bases fit TRBD2. V dropped 7 bases and J dropped 3; count of bases not matched to a gene: 4. CDR1 and CDR2 from the germline V gene are MNHEY and SVGEGT. This CDR3 has 14 residues. The chain's CDR3 is CASTKGLAGYEQYF. CDR3 bases: TGTGCCAGCACCAAGGGACTAGCGGGCTACGAGCAGTACTTC.

The V gene is TRBV5-6, the J gene TRBJ2-2; TRBD2 agrees at 11 bases. Trimming at V came to 0 bases and at J to 3 bases, leaving 1 base not matched to a gene. Germline values: CDR1 SGHDT, CDR2 YYEEEE. The CDR3 is made up of 16 amino acids. The CDR3 coding sequence is TGTGCCAGCAGCTTGGAACTAGCGGGGGACACCGGGGAGCTGTTTTTT. The encoded protein is CASSLELAGDTGELFF.

The chain couples TRBV29-1 to TRBJ2-5; 8 bases match TRBD2. With V trimmed by 1 base and J by 4 bases, 11 bases remained unmatched. This CDR3 is built from 16 residues. CDR1 SQVTM and CDR2 ANQGSEA come from the germline V gene. CDR3 DNA: TGCAGCGTTGAAGGGGGGAGCGGGGGCCGCCCAGAGACCCAGTACTTC. Its translation is CSVEGGSGGRPETQYF. The full variable domain, completed using reference TRBV29-1 and TRBJ2-5, is SAVISQKPSRDICQRGTSLTIQCQVDSQVTMMFWYRQQPGQSLTLIATANQGSEATYESGFVIDKFPISRPNLTFSTLTVSNMSPEDSSIYLCSVEGGSGGRPETQYFGPGTRLLVL.

V and J are TRBV4-1 and TRBJ2-4; D remains unclear. The CDR3 covers 14 residues. V was cut by 0 bases and J by 13 bases, with 16 bases left in between. Germline-derived CDR1 and CDR2 are MGHRA and YSYEKL. CDR3 in DNA: TGCGCCAGCAGCCAAGATCCTTTCAGAACCGGACAGTACTTC. It translates to CASSQDPFRTGQYF.

The rearrangement links TRBV2 to TRBJ2-7; 11 nucleotides line up with TRBD2. Trimming at V came to 4 bases and at J to 0 bases, leaving 2 bases not matched to a gene. CDR3 size: 15 residues. Germline V lookup: CDR1 SNHLY, CDR2 FYNNEI. DNA of the CDR3: TGTGCCAGCAGTGTTACTAGCGGGAGCTCCTACGAGCAGTACTTC. This codes for CASSVTSGSSYEQYF.

This clonotype has only one observation. The rearrangement uses TRBV3-1 and TRBJ2-7; tentative D call: TRBD1 (6 bases). Between the trimmed V and J ends, which lost 4 bases and 4 bases, there was a span of 14 bases. Germline V gene data show CDR1 as LGHDT and CDR2 as YNNKEL (reference sequence). This CDR3 region has 14 residues. In DNA form, the CDR3 reads TGTGCCAGCAGCCCAGCCAGGGGTAGGTACGAGCAGTACTTC. Residues: CASSPARGRYEQYF.

CDR3 residues: CASSQSWLPGIQYF. The CDR3 DNA reads TGTGCCAGCAGCCAATCATGGCTCCCGGGCATTCAGTACTTC. The chain recombines TRBV16 with TRBJ2-4, with D uncertain. Germline V gene sequence: CDR1 KGHSY, CDR2 FQNENV. The CDR3 is 14 residues long. Trimming shortened V by 0 bases and J by 9 bases, and 12 bases separated the two germline ends.

This chain connects TRBV27 to TRBJ2-7; D may be TRBD1 (6 bases). V was trimmed by 3 bases and J by 5 bases, leaving 17 bases between them. The V gene's germline CDR1 is MNHEY and CDR2 SMNVEV (reference sequence). The CDR3 extends over 15 amino acids. The CDR3 reads CASSFRDGGNNEQYF. CDR3 bases: TGTGCCAGCAGTTTCCGAGATGGGGGCAATAACGAGCAGTACTTC.

This chain connects TRBV25-1 to TRBJ2-1; D is undetermined. V was clipped by 1 base and J by 7 bases, with 8 bases between them. Germline V gene lookup returns CDR1 MGHDK and CDR2 SYGVNS. There are 13 residues in the CDR3. The CDR3 sequence is CASSESTRNEQFF. The CDR3 nucleotides are TGTGCCAGCAGTGAATCGACGAGAAATGAGCAGTTCTTC.

CDR3 DNA sequence: TGCAGTGCACTAGCGGGGATAGTCACAGATACGCAGTATTTT. It is translated as CSALAGIVTDTQYF. This chain links TRBV20-1 with TRBJ2-3; 10 bases match TRBD2. Germline assignment: CDR1 DFQATT and CDR2 SNEGSKA (reference sequence). The CDR3 has 14 amino acids. V was clipped by 6 bases and J by 2 bases; unmatched bases: 5.

The DNA of the CDR3 is TGTGCCACCAGTGATCAAGGAGGGGACAATGAGCAGTTCTTC. Translated: CATSDQGGDNEQFF. This chain joins TRBV24-1 and TRBJ2-1; D is perhaps TRBD2 (6 bases). Germline V CDR1 and CDR2: KGHDR, SFDVKD. The V and J ends lost 3 bases and 5 bases respectively, with 10 bases between them. CDR3 length: 14 amino acids.

The chain links TRBV7-8 to TRBJ1-6; D remains ambiguous. The CDR3 is 16 residues long. Germline CDR1 reads SGHVS; CDR2 reads FQNEAQ. Trimming removed 5 bases at V and 2 bases at J, with 13 bases between. CDR3 amino acids: CASSEATATYNSPLHF. CDR3 DNA: TGTGCCAGCAGCGAAGCCACAGCTACCTATAATTCACCCCTCCACTTT.

This chain joins TRBV5-4 and TRBJ2-5; 7 nucleotides match TRBD2. Germline V CDR1 and CDR2: SGHNT, YYREEE (reference sequence). CDR3 length: 16 amino acids. The V segment lost 0 bases and the J segment 4 bases; nucleotides outside the gene matches: 9. This CDR3 is CASSLGLSGGSETQYF. The CDR3 DNA reads TGTGCCAGCAGCTTGGGGCTATCGGGGGGTTCAGAGACCCAGTACTTC.

The rearrangement uses TRBV7-3 and TRBJ2-3; 8 nucleotides match TRBD2. The CDR3 has 14 residues. V dropped 3 bases and J dropped 5; count of bases not matched to a gene: 4. Per germline, CDR1 SGHTA and CDR2 FQGTGA. CDR3 DNA: TGTGCCAGCAGCTTCGGCGGGGGGAAAGATACGCAGTATTTT. Protein sequence: CASSFGGGKDTQYF.

The CDR3 DNA is TGTGCCAGCAGCCGAAGAGGGGGATCCGACAATGAGCAGTTCTTC. Amino acid sequence: CASSRRGGSDNEQFF. The chain recombines TRBV2 with TRBJ2-1, with D perhaps matching TRBD1 (6 bases). Deletions cut 6 bases from V and 5 bases from J, with 17 bases between. Germline assignment: CDR1 SNHLY and CDR2 FYNNEI. This CDR3 contains 15 residues.

The chain employs TRBV19 and TRBJ1-5, with D maybe TRBD1 (6 bases). The CDR3 is 14 amino acids. The V gene lost 3 bases and the J gene lost 3 bases, with 9 bases spanning the gap. Germline assignment: CDR1 LNHDA and CDR2 SQIVND (reference sequence). The CDR3 here is CASSIRDNNQPQHF. In DNA form, the CDR3 reads TGTGCCAGTAGTATCCGGGACAACAATCAGCCCCAGCATTTT.

The chain joins TRBV30 to TRBJ2-2; D is possibly TRBD1 (5 bases). The CDR3 contains 13 residues. CDR1 GTSNPN and CDR2 SVGIG come from the germline V gene (reference sequence). Trimming pared 4 bases from V and 4 bases from J, leaving 10 bases between. Here the CDR3 reads CAWTDSFTGELFF. Here the CDR3 DNA reads TGTGCCTGGACTGACAGCTTCACCGGGGAGCTGTTTTTT.

V and J are TRBV7-8 and TRBJ2-3; TRBD2 agrees at 7 bases. With 1 base clipped from V and 2 bases from J, the junction kept 9 bases outside the gene matches. Germline V gene sequence: CDR1 SGHVS, CDR2 FQNEAQ. The CDR3 runs to 17 residues. CDR3 sequence reads: CASSLGAGRGNTDTQYF. CDR3 bases: TGTGCCAGCAGCTTAGGCGCCGGGCGGGGGAACACAGATACGCAGTATTTT.

This clonotype was found once. The rearrangement joins TRBV15 to TRBJ2-3; 8 bases map to TRBD2. V gave up 1 base and J gave up 1 base; unmatched junction bases: 7. The CDR3 spans 17 residues. CDR1 is LNHNV and CDR2 is YYDKDF in the germline V gene (reference sequence). Here the CDR3 reads CATSRAIAGLGTDTQYF. DNA of the CDR3: TGTGCCACCAGCAGAGCAATAGCGGGGCTCGGCACAGATACGCAGTATTTT. Together with reference TRBV15 and TRBJ2-3, the CDR3 gives the full variable domain: DAMVIQNPRYQVTQFGKPVTLSCSQTLNHNVMYWYQQKSSQAPKLLFHYYDKDFNNEADTPDNFQSRRPNTSFCFLDIRSPGLGDTAMYLCATSRAIAGLGTDTQYFGPGTRLTVL.

The chain is built from TRBV7-2 and TRBJ1-5, with no clear D. This CDR3 region has 15 residues. V was cut by 2 bases and J by 0 bases, with 8 bases left in between. The germline CDR1 and CDR2 sequences are SGHTA and FQGNSA. In nucleotides, the CDR3 is TGTGCCAGCAGCTTAACGGCTGGTAGCAATCAGCCCCAGCATTTT. It specifies CASSLTAGSNQPQHF.

The sample holds one count of this clonotype. V usage is TRBV27 and J usage is TRBJ2-5; TRBD1 matches 9 bases. The CDR3 extends over 15 amino acids. V lost 3 bases, J lost 5 bases, and 7 bases stayed unmatched. CDR1 MNHEY and CDR2 SMNVEV come from the germline V gene (reference sequence). CDR3 protein: CASSFRTGAMETQYF. The CDR3 nucleotides read TGTGCCAGCAGTTTTCGGACAGGGGCGATGGAGACCCAGTACTTC.